This entry lists 31 T cell receptor beta chains sequenced from one sample in a study of OX40 agonist ivuxolimab in advanced cancers. The assay was immunoSEQ multiplex PCR, and TCRdb's table has in-frame clones only and misses some. The sample lists approximately 60,000 clones, 84% seen once, with around 30% in the top ten. The sequenced sample was CD4+ or CD8+ T cells sorted from blood, obtained in a trial of the OX40 agonist ivuxolimab. These receptors came from an adult with an advanced solid tumor such as melanoma, head and neck, liver or kidney cancer.

This clone was observed a handful of times. V gene TRBV30 combines with J gene TRBJ1-5; D is undetermined. This CDR3 spans 13 amino acids. The germline gives CDR1 GTSNPN, CDR2 SVGIG (reference sequence). The V end was cut by 1 base, the J end by 6 bases, with 10 bases between. The CDR3 is CAWSGTSGQPQHF. As DNA, the CDR3 is TGTGCCTGGAGTGGGACGTCGGGTCAGCCCCAGCATTTT. The full variable domain, in which reference TRBV30 and TRBJ1-5 provide the parts outside the CDR3, is SQTIHQWPATLVQPVGSPLSLECTVEGTSNPNLYWYRQAAGRGLQLLFYSVGIGQISSEVPQNLSASRPQDRQFILSSKKLLLSDSGFYLCAWSGTSGQPQHFGDGTRLSIL.

This clone has only a few counts. J is TRBJ2-7 and V is TRBV11-3; D not certain. The V gene lost 4 bases and the J gene lost 7 bases, with 11 bases spanning the gap. The CDR3 has 12 amino acids. Germline lookup yields CDR1 SGHNT and CDR2 YENEEA. The CDR3, as DNA: TGTGCCAGCAGCTCCCTCCCCGGGGAGCAGTACTTC. This gives the protein CASSSLPGEQYF.

V gene TRBV2 combines with J gene TRBJ1-2; the match to TRBD1 covers 12 bases. The V and J ends lost 6 bases and 0 bases, in that order; junction bases with no gene match: 8. From germline, CDR1 is SNHLY and CDR2 FYNNEI. The CDR3 is 17 amino acids. The CDR3 DNA follows: TGTGCCAGCAGCGAAACCGGGACAGGGGGCTCTAACTATGGCTACACCTTC. Translated: CASSETGTGGSNYGYTF.

The chain is built from TRBV10-1 and TRBJ1-3, with D unclear. The CDR3 has 14 residues. Germline loops: CDR1 WNHNN, CDR2 SYGVQD (reference sequence). Trimming removed 6 bases from V and 0 bases from J, with 9 bases in between. In DNA form, the CDR3 reads TGCGCCAGCAGCGACGGGATCTCTGGAAACACCATATATTTT. Its protein is CASSDGISGNTIYF.

The chain links TRBV5-6 to TRBJ2-5, with 8 bases lining up with TRBD1. CDR1 is SGHDT and CDR2 is YYEEEE in the germline V gene. The CDR3 totals 15 residues. V shed 2 bases and J 2 bases; nucleotides not matched to a gene: 5. The CDR3 protein is CASSFYTGGQETQYF. CDR3 sequence (DNA): TGTGCCAGCAGCTTTTATACAGGGGGGCAAGAGACCCAGTACTTC.

The chain is built from TRBV27 and TRBJ2-1; 7 bases agree with TRBD1. CDR3 length: 17 residues. The germline gives CDR1 MNHEY, CDR2 SMNVEV (reference sequence). V shed 5 bases and J 0 bases; nucleotides not matched to a gene: 10. CDR3 DNA: TGTGCCAGCAGTCATCCCTCTGACAGGGCCTCCTACAATGAGCAGTTCTTC. This gives the protein CASSHPSDRASYNEQFF.

V gene TRBV2 combines with J gene TRBJ2-1, with 9 bases lining up with TRBD1. This CDR3 has 12 residues. The germline V gene has CDR1 SNHLY and CDR2 FYNNEI. J lost 6 bases, V lost 6 bases, and 0 bases had no gene match. The CDR3 loop is CASRDRGNEQFF. The DNA of the CDR3 is TGTGCCAGCAGGGACAGGGGCAATGAGCAGTTCTTC. Supplemented by reference TRBV2 and TRBJ2-1, the full variable domain reads EPEVTQTPSHQVTQMGQEVILRCVPISNHLYFYWYRQILGQKVEFLVSFYNNEISEKSEIFDDQFSVERPDGSNFTLKIRSTKLEDSAMYFCASRDRGNEQFFGPGTRLTVL.

This clone was recorded a few times. The chain uses TRBV7-8 and TRBJ2-3; the D gene is possibly TRBD1 (6 bases). This CDR3 is built from 16 residues. V was cut by 1 base and J by 0 bases, with 11 bases left in between. Germline V lookup: CDR1 SGHVS, CDR2 FQNEAQ. For the CDR3, the DNA is TGTGCCAGCAGCTTAGAAGGCAGGGGTAGCACAGATACGCAGTATTTT. It codes for CASSLEGRGSTDTQYF.

This clone was detected a few times. The gene calls are TRBV6-1 and TRBJ1-6, with TRBD1 matching 7 bases. With 1 base clipped from V and 7 bases from J, the junction kept 4 bases outside the gene matches. Looked up from germline, CDR1 is MNHNS and CDR2 is SASEGT. The CDR3 is 15 amino acids. The CDR3 region is CASSEDRQGNSPLHF. Here the CDR3 DNA reads TGTGCCAGCAGTGAAGACAGACAGGGAAATTCACCCCTCCACTTT.

The J gene is TRBJ2-7, the V gene TRBV5-4; a weak D match, TRBD2 (6 bases). Trimming left V 4 bases short and J 3 bases short, with 14 bases between. CDR3 length equals 14 residues. Germline V lookup: CDR1 SGHNT, CDR2 YYREEE (reference sequence). The CDR3, as DNA: TGTGCCAGCAGCCCCGGTCCGACTAGCTACGAGCAGTACTTC. Translated: CASSPGPTSYEQYF.

V gene TRBV11-2 combines with J gene TRBJ2-5; 9 nucleotides align to TRBD1. Looked up from germline, CDR1 is SGHAT and CDR2 is FQNNGV. This CDR3 is 14 amino acids long. Trimming took 4 bases from V and 4 from J; bases not matched to a gene: 4. The CDR3 DNA reads as TGTGCCAGCAGCTCGAGGGACAGGGTAGAGACCCAGTACTTC. The encoded protein is CASSSRDRVETQYF.

The chain carries TRBV11-2 and TRBJ1-1; the D gene is possibly TRBD1 (5 bases). Trimming removed 0 bases from V and 3 bases from J, with 11 bases in between. In germline, CDR1 is SGHAT, CDR2 FQNNGV. The CDR3 is 15 amino acids. The DNA of the CDR3 is TGTGCCAGCAGCTTAGAACCAGGGTTGGACACTGAAGCTTTCTTT. Its protein is CASSLEPGLDTEAFF.

CDR3: CASSRRTGGPYGNTIYF. The CDR3 DNA reads TGTGCCAGCAGCCGCCGTACGGGGGGACCCTATGGGAACACCATATATTTT. The gene calls are TRBV5-4 and TRBJ1-3; D may be TRBD1 (5 bases). The CDR3 consists of 17 residues. Germline CDR1 SGHNT, CDR2 YYREEE (reference sequence). V was pared by 4 bases and J by 7 bases, with 24 bases between.

The J gene is TRBJ1-2, the V gene TRBV6-1, with 11 bases lining up with TRBD1. Germline V gene sequence: CDR1 MNHNS, CDR2 SASEGT. The V segment lost 6 bases and the J segment 8 bases; nucleotides outside the gene matches: 11. CDR3 length: 15 residues. CDR3 region: CASRGGGQGAVGYTF. In DNA, the CDR3 is TGTGCCAGCAGGGGTGGAGGACAGGGGGCTGTGGGCTACACCTTC.

The chain joins TRBV4-2 to TRBJ2-3, with TRBD1 matching 7 bases. This CDR3 spans 15 amino acids. The J segment lost 6 bases and the V segment lost 1 base, leaving 7 bases of the junction unmatched. CDR1 LGHNA and CDR2 YNFKEQ come from the germline V gene. CDR3 amino acids: CASSQALGQADTQYF. CDR3 sequence (DNA): TGTGCCAGCAGCCAAGCGTTAGGACAGGCGGATACGCAGTATTTT.

The chain couples TRBV4-2 to TRBJ1-5, with D unresolved. Looked up from germline, CDR1 is LGHNA and CDR2 is YNFKEQ. Trimming removed 0 bases from V and 0 bases from J, with 12 bases in between. The CDR3 runs 17 residues. The CDR3 DNA follows: TGTGCCAGCAGCCAAGATGGGTTTAGTGTTAGCAATCAGCCCCAGCATTTT. Its protein is CASSQDGFSVSNQPQHF.

The chain is built from TRBV11-3 and TRBJ2-2; TRBD1 is a possible D gene (6 bases). CDR3 length: 15 amino acids. Trimming stripped 1 base from V and 6 bases from J, with 12 bases between. Per germline, CDR1 SGHNT and CDR2 YENEEA. CDR3 DNA: TGTGCCAGCAGCTTAGTCCTTGGGGGCGCCGGGGAGCTGTTTTTT. Protein: CASSLVLGGAGELFF.

This clone has just a few counts. The chain has TRBV4-2 and TRBJ1-5; D not certain. CDR3 size: 14 residues. Germline V gives CDR1 LGHNA, CDR2 YNFKEQ. Trimming stripped 0 bases from V and 6 bases from J, with 9 bases between. The CDR3 bases are TGTGCCAGCAGCCAAGAGCCTGGTAGTCAGCCCCAGCATTTT. Amino acid sequence: CASSQEPGSQPQHF.

The chain employs TRBV4-1 and TRBJ2-1; TRBD2 agrees at 13 bases. Germline CDR1 reads MGHRA; CDR2 reads YSYEKL. The CDR3 runs 18 residues. V lost 1 base, J lost 12 bases, and 15 bases stayed unmatched. CDR3 loop: CASSQALLAGGRSPWQFF. CDR3 DNA: TGCGCCAGCAGCCAAGCACTACTAGCGGGGGGGCGATCCCCTTGGCAGTTCTTC.

This chain uses TRBV5-4 with TRBJ2-1; 10 bases match TRBD2. The J segment lost 6 bases and the V segment lost 3 bases, leaving 9 bases of the junction unmatched. The germline V gene encodes CDR1 SGHNT and CDR2 YYREEE (reference sequence). The CDR3 extends over 16 amino acids. The CDR3: CASSSLSGRVGNEQFF. CDR3 in DNA: TGTGCCAGCAGCTCCCTGAGCGGGAGGGTGGGCAATGAGCAGTTCTTC.

This clone occurred a few times. V and J are TRBV7-9 and TRBJ1-4; no firm D call. There are 11 residues in the CDR3. V lost 2 bases and J 6 bases, leaving 1 base between the germline ends. Germline CDR1 reads SEHNR; CDR2 reads FQNEAQ (reference sequence). CDR3 in DNA: TGTGCCAGCAGCTTATATGAAAAACTGTTTTTT. It translates to CASSLYEKLFF.

This chain connects TRBV7-9 to TRBJ2-3, with no clear D. CDR1 SEHNR and CDR2 FQNEAQ come from the germline V gene (reference sequence). V lost 4 bases, J lost 4 bases, and 15 bases lay in between. CDR3 length: 15 amino acids. The DNA of the CDR3 is TGTGCCAGCAGCTCACCAAGGCGGAGAGCAGATACGCAGTATTTT. This encodes CASSSPRRRADTQYF.

The chain recombines TRBV18 with TRBJ1-2, with D unclear. Between the trimmed V and J ends, which lost 6 bases and 5 bases, there was a span of 22 bases. The CDR3 has 16 amino acids. Germline V gene data show CDR1 as KGHSH and CDR2 as LQKENI. The CDR3 here is CASSDDQRWSKYGYTF. CDR3 nucleotides: TGTGCCAGCTCTGATGATCAGCGTTGGTCGAAGTATGGCTACACCTTC. Together with reference TRBV18 and TRBJ1-2, the CDR3 gives the full variable domain: NAGVMQNPRHLVRRRGQEARLRCSPMKGHSHVYWYRQLPEEGLKFMVYLQKENIIDESGMPKERFSAEFPKEGPSILRIQQVVRGDSAAYFCASSDDQRWSKYGYTFGSGTRLTVV.

The chain couples TRBV2 to TRBJ1-1, with a possible D match to TRBD1 (5 bases). V was cut by 4 bases and J by 5 bases, with 14 bases left in between. CDR3 length equals 14 residues. Per germline, CDR1 SNHLY and CDR2 FYNNEI. CDR3 in amino acids: CASSVRGGGTEAFF. The CDR3 nucleotides are TGTGCCAGCAGTGTAAGGGGTGGGGGAACTGAAGCTTTCTTT. The variable domain in full, with the rest retrieved from reference TRBV2 and TRBJ1-1, is EPEVTQTPSHQVTQMGQEVILRCVPISNHLYFYWYRQILGQKVEFLVSFYNNEISEKSEIFDDQFSVERPDGSNFTLKIRSTKLEDSAMYFCASSVRGGGTEAFFGQGTRLTVV.

CDR3 DNA sequence: TGTGCCAGCAGTTCGGGACAGCAAGCCTACGAGCAGTACTTC. Translating it yields CASSSGQQAYEQYF. V gene TRBV6-6 combines with J gene TRBJ2-7; 7 nucleotides match TRBD1. The V gene's germline CDR1 is MNHNY and CDR2 SVGAGI (reference sequence). V gave up 4 bases and J gave up 2 bases; unmatched junction bases: 5. This CDR3 region has 14 residues.

This chain joins TRBV4-2 and TRBJ1-2; D gene ambiguous. Trimming removed 0 bases at V and 4 bases at J, with 9 bases between. The length of the CDR3 is 14 residues. Germline V gene data show CDR1 as LGHNA and CDR2 as YNFKEQ. The CDR3 DNA sequence: TGTGCCAGCAGCCAAGATCCCATCGCCTATGGCTACACCTTC. This translates into CASSQDPIAYGYTF.

This chain connects TRBV7-2 to TRBJ2-1, with D perhaps given as TRBD1 or TRBD2 (5 bases each). Germline V gene sequence: CDR1 SGHTA, CDR2 FQGNSA. The V gene lost 1 base and the J gene lost 2 bases, with 9 bases spanning the gap. The CDR3 contains 15 residues. The CDR3 spells CASSLVGAAYNEQFF. DNA of the CDR3: TGTGCCAGCAGCTTAGTCGGGGCTGCCTACAATGAGCAGTTCTTC.

J is TRBJ2-1 and V is TRBV19; the D gene is possibly TRBD2 (7 bases). The germline gives CDR1 LNHDA, CDR2 SQIVND (reference sequence). Trimming took off 2 bases at V and 3 bases at J, with 14 bases between the two ends. The CDR3 runs 16 residues. The CDR3: CASSITGGGDYNEQFF. The CDR3 region has the DNA TGTGCCAGTAGTATAACGGGCGGGGGCGACTACAATGAGCAGTTCTTC.

The chain combines TRBV20-1 with TRBJ2-5; D is ambiguous. Trimming shortened V by 3 bases and J by 5 bases, and 7 bases separated the two germline ends. Germline V gives CDR1 DFQATT, CDR2 SNEGSKA (reference sequence). This CDR3 contains 11 residues. CDR3 nucleotides: TGCAGTGCTAGTCTCGCGGAGACCCAGTACTTC. This sequence encodes CSASLAETQYF.

This clone was detected only a few times. CDR3 DNA: TGTGCCAGCAGCTTAGATTGGAGCACCGGGGAGCTGTTTTTT. Amino acid sequence: CASSLDWSTGELFF. This chain uses TRBV11-2 with TRBJ2-2; no reliable D call. The CDR3 spans 14 residues. Trimming took off 0 bases at V and 4 bases at J, with 6 bases between the two ends. Germline V gene data show CDR1 as SGHAT and CDR2 as FQNNGV.

The chain carries TRBV29-1 and TRBJ1-1; D gene ambiguous. This CDR3 spans 13 amino acids. Looked up from germline, CDR1 is SQVTM and CDR2 is ANQGSEA. V lost 6 bases and J 0 bases, leaving 11 bases between the germline ends. CDR3 nucleotide sequence: TGCAGCGTCGATCCGGGAATGAACACTGAAGCTTTCTTT. Translating gives CSVDPGMNTEAFF.